This record concerns one TCR beta chain sequence. Its specificity is not known. The sample is drawn from a study of T cell repertoires in cytomegalovirus infection. On the study more broadly: HLA-B-restricted CMV epitopes that are well studied, plus recently identified HLA-C-restricted ones, were used by the study. Public TCR beta signatures were indicative of both CMV infection and a matching HLA type.

V was pared by 3 bases and J by 1 base, with 10 bases between. CDR3 length: 14 amino acids. Germline V lookup: CDR1 ENHRY, CDR2 SYGVKD. TCRdb called the reads again in MiXCR, with one record for every CDR3 protein. Found here are hundreds of thousands of distinct CDR3 sequences, roughly 36% of them singletons; the top ten hold roughly 18%. Sequences were derived from cultured PBMCs, sampled from culture after CMV antigen stimulation. This TCR derives from a human donor in good health (CMV status not recorded). Some clones in this sample may be carry-over from other donors' samples. V and J are TRBV10-3 and TRBJ2-7; maybe TRBD2 (6 bases). CDR3 residues: CAISEGTGSYEQYF. As DNA, the CDR3 is TGTGCCATCAGTGAAGGGACTGGGTCCTACGAGCAGTACTTC.